These 22 T cell receptor beta chains share one sample of origin, sequenced in a study of early T cells in non-severe SARS-CoV-2 infection. Via MiXCR, TCRdb re-called the 5' RACE reads, giving one row per CDR3 protein. The data contain roughly 45,000 distinct CDR3 sequences, around a tenth of them singletons. Sequencing was carried out using whole blood. These receptors came from an adult who was a healthcare worker with PCR-confirmed SARS-CoV-2 infection or an uninfected control (not recorded which).

This clonotype was seen at least ten times. The V gene is TRBV29-1, the J gene TRBJ2-3; tentative D call: TRBD2 (6 bases). The V end lost 4 bases, the J end lost 3 bases, and 14 bases lay between the germline ends. The CDR3 is 14 amino acids. Germline V CDR1 and CDR2: SQVTM, ANQGSEA. This chain's CDR3 is CSVVPGSLTDTQYF. CDR3 bases: TGCAGCGTTGTCCCCGGGAGTCTAACAGATACGCAGTATTTT.

This clonotype was seen just once. The rearrangement links TRBV6-1 to TRBJ2-7, with D perhaps TRBD2 (6 bases). Germline V gene sequence: CDR1 MNHNS, CDR2 SASEGT. The CDR3 contains 14 residues. The germline V and J ends were trimmed by 3 bases and 3 bases, with 12 bases remaining between them. This CDR3 is CASSDGSGGYEQYF. The CDR3 nucleotides read TGTGCCAGCAGTGATGGCTCCGGGGGCTACGAGCAGTACTTC.

This clonotype occurred many times. The genes are TRBV20-1 and TRBJ2-1; 7 positions agree with TRBD2. V lost 3 bases to trimming and J lost 3 bases; unmatched junction nucleotides: 8. The germline V gene has CDR1 DFQATT and CDR2 SNEGSKA (reference sequence). This CDR3 has 15 amino acids. CDR3 region: CSASPGLFDYNEQFF. CDR3 coding DNA: TGCAGTGCTAGCCCGGGACTATTCGACTACAATGAGCAGTTCTTC.

The rearrangement joins TRBV11-3 to TRBJ2-1; D is uncertain. Germline assignment: CDR1 SGHNT and CDR2 YENEEA. The CDR3 has 14 residues. The V end lost 1 base, the J end lost 8 bases, and 12 bases lay between the germline ends. The CDR3 nucleotides read TGTGCCAGCAGCTTAGGGATAGGGCGGCATGAGCAGTTCTTC. It codes for CASSLGIGRHEQFF.

This chain joins TRBV18 and TRBJ1-1, with a weak D call TRBD1 (6 bases). This CDR3 comprises 13 residues. V lost 5 bases, J lost 1 base, and 8 bases lay in between. Per germline, CDR1 KGHSH and CDR2 LQKENI. CDR3 amino acids: CASSRQENTEAFF. CDR3 DNA: TGTGCCAGCTCAAGACAGGAGAACACTGAAGCTTTCTTT.

The rearrangement links TRBV11-2 to TRBJ1-2; 8 bases map to TRBD1. CDR1 is SGHAT and CDR2 is FQNNGV in the germline V gene. The CDR3 runs 14 residues. Trimming at V came to 3 bases and at J to 2 bases, leaving 2 bases not matched to a gene. The CDR3 sequence: CASSLGQANYGYTF. The CDR3 region has the DNA TGTGCCAGCAGCTTGGGACAGGCGAACTATGGCTACACCTTC.

This clonotype was observed many times. The rearrangement joins TRBV12-3 or TRBV12-4 to TRBJ2-3, with 7 positions matching TRBD2. Trimming removed 4 bases from V and 5 bases from J; junction bases left unmatched: 9. This CDR3 contains 15 residues. The CDR3 region is CASSYESGVKDTQYF. CDR3 nucleotide sequence: TGTGCCAGCAGTTACGAGAGCGGGGTAAAAGATACGCAGTATTTT.

This clonotype was counted a few times. The chain combines TRBV5-1 with TRBJ2-5; TRBD1 might be the D (6 bases). V was cut by 4 bases and J by 2 bases, with 15 bases left in between. The CDR3 sequence is 15 residues long. Germline V gene sequence: CDR1 SGHRS, CDR2 YFSETQ. This CDR3 reads CASSPGGQPQETQYF. The DNA of the CDR3 is TGCGCCAGCAGCCCCGGTGGACAGCCACAAGAGACCCAGTACTTC.

This clonotype was observed a few times. The J gene is TRBJ1-1, the V gene TRBV11-2; no clear D gene. CDR1 and CDR2 (germline): SGHAT, FQNNGV. V was shortened by 2 bases and J by 3 bases, with 13 bases between the two germline ends. This CDR3 is built from 15 residues. The CDR3 coding sequence is TGTGCCAGCAGCTTAAGAGAGAGTGGGGACACTGAAGCTTTCTTT. Translated, it gives CASSLRESGDTEAFF.

This clonotype came up many times. This sequence joins TRBV3-1 and TRBJ1-1, with D unclear. Germline values: CDR1 LGHDT, CDR2 YNNKEL (reference sequence). V lost 0 bases, J lost 1 base, and 6 bases lay in between. The CDR3 has 14 residues. The CDR3 is CASSQDVGNTEAFF. Here the CDR3 DNA reads TGTGCCAGCAGCCAAGATGTGGGGAACACTGAAGCTTTCTTT.

This clonotype was recorded a few times. This rearrangement joins TRBV29-1 to TRBJ2-4; 9 bases are shared with TRBD2. Germline CDR1 SQVTM, CDR2 ANQGSEA. The CDR3 is made up of 16 amino acids. V lost 7 bases to trimming and J lost 8 bases; unmatched junction nucleotides: 18. CDR3: CSARGDNSGLAHIQYF. CDR3 DNA: TGCAGCGCCCGAGGGGACAACTCGGGACTAGCCCACATTCAGTACTTC.

This clonotype was seen at least ten times. V gene TRBV7-9 combines with J gene TRBJ1-1, with D maybe TRBD1 (5 bases). The length of the CDR3 is 12 residues. Germline CDR1 SEHNR, CDR2 FQNEAQ (reference sequence). The V gene lost 2 bases and the J gene lost 7 bases, with 8 bases spanning the gap. Here the CDR3 DNA reads TGTGCCAGCAGCTTATCAGGGTATGAAGCTTTCTTT. It is translated as CASSLSGYEAFF.

This chain connects TRBV6-2 or TRBV6-3 to TRBJ2-7; 8 bases are shared with TRBD2. Germline V gene data show CDR1 as MNHEY and CDR2 as SVGEGT. The CDR3 loop spans 15 amino acids. V lost 4 bases to trimming and J lost 4 bases; unmatched junction nucleotides: 9. Here the CDR3 reads CASSFGGAGVYEQYF. CDR3 sequence (DNA): TGTGCCAGCAGTTTCGGCGGAGCGGGAGTGTACGAGCAGTACTTC.

This clonotype showed up many times. The V gene is TRBV27, the J gene TRBJ1-6, with D uncertain. This CDR3 is 15 amino acids long. The germline V gene has CDR1 MNHEY and CDR2 SMNVEV (reference sequence). The V end lost 3 bases, the J end lost 0 bases, and 6 bases lay between the germline ends. The CDR3 reads CASSFGGSYNSPLHF. The CDR3 DNA follows: TGTGCCAGCAGTTTCGGTGGCTCCTATAATTCACCCCTCCACTTT.

There are a few counts of this clonotype. V is TRBV2 and J is TRBJ2-3; 8 bases map to TRBD1. CDR3 length: 15 amino acids. Per germline, CDR1 SNHLY and CDR2 FYNNEI. Losses at the gene ends were 2 bases for V and 2 bases for J; bases not matched to a gene: 3. CDR3 sequence: CASSERQGHTDTQYF. CDR3 coding DNA: TGTGCCAGCAGTGAAAGACAGGGGCACACAGATACGCAGTATTTT.

This clonotype occurred many times. The chain recombines TRBV6-1 with TRBJ2-7; D unresolved. V was trimmed by 10 bases and J by 4 bases, leaving 8 bases between them. Germline V gene data show CDR1 as MNHNS and CDR2 as SASEGT. The CDR3 spans 10 residues. The CDR3: CATLGYEQYF. The DNA for the CDR3 is TGTGCCACCCTGGGGTACGAGCAGTACTTC.

This clonotype was found a few times. The gene calls are TRBV5-5 and TRBJ2-5; 8 nucleotides agree with TRBD2. From germline, CDR1 is SGHKS and CDR2 YYEKEE (reference sequence). V was pared by 1 base and J by 6 bases, with 8 bases of the junction left unmatched. The CDR3 is made up of 15 amino acids. CDR3 amino acids: CASSLRPTSEKTQYF. The CDR3 nucleotides are TGTGCCAGCAGCTTGCGGCCGACTAGCGAAAAGACCCAGTACTTC.

This clonotype has a count of ten or more. This rearrangement joins TRBV7-9 to TRBJ2-1, with 9 bases fitting TRBD2. This CDR3 region has 17 residues. The V and J ends lost 4 bases and 0 bases, in that order; junction bases with no gene match: 7. CDR1 SEHNR and CDR2 FQNEAQ come from the germline V gene (reference sequence). CDR3 sequence: CASSSRLAVSSYNEQFF. The CDR3 nucleotides read TGTGCCAGCAGCTCGAGACTAGCGGTGAGCTCCTACAATGAGCAGTTCTTC.

Many counts were recorded for this clonotype. This rearrangement joins TRBV12-3 or TRBV12-4 to TRBJ2-1; possibly TRBD1 or TRBD2 for D (5 bases each). CDR3 length equals 16 residues. The V end was cut by 5 bases, the J end by 4 bases, with 18 bases between. CDR3 sequence reads: CASSVYTGTRYNEQFF. CDR3 in DNA: TGTGCCAGCAGTGTGTACACCGGGACGCGTTACAATGAGCAGTTCTTC.

This clonotype occurred many times. The gene calls are TRBV23-1 and TRBJ2-3, with unresolved D. TRBV23-1 is reported as an ORF; its role is uncertain. The germline V and J ends were trimmed by 1 base and 2 bases, with 16 bases remaining between them. The CDR3 runs 17 residues. The CDR3 nucleotides are TGCGCCAGCAGTCAATTTCGTTGCCCCCCTAACACAGATACGCAGTATTTT. Its protein product is CASSQFRCPPNTDTQYF.

In the case of this clonotype: A junction boundary mismatches the germline segment, possibly from a read error. The rearrangement links TRBV28 to TRBJ2-1; D perhaps matches TRBD1 (6 bases). The CDR3 has 15 residues. The germline V gene encodes CDR1 MDHEN and CDR2 SYDVKM. CDR3 protein: CASSPHRDKDFPALF. The CDR3 nucleotides are TGTGCCAGCAGCCCACACCGGGACAAAGACTTCCCCGCCCTCTTC.

Many counts were recorded for this clonotype. The chain couples TRBV5-4 to TRBJ2-1; possible D gene TRBD1, 5 bases. From germline, CDR1 is SGHNT and CDR2 YYREEE (reference sequence). Trimming removed 0 bases at V and 9 bases at J, with 16 bases between. This CDR3 contains 15 residues. This CDR3 reads CASSLDGGIQAEQFF. The CDR3 DNA reads as TGTGCCAGCAGCTTGGACGGTGGAATACAGGCTGAGCAGTTCTTC.